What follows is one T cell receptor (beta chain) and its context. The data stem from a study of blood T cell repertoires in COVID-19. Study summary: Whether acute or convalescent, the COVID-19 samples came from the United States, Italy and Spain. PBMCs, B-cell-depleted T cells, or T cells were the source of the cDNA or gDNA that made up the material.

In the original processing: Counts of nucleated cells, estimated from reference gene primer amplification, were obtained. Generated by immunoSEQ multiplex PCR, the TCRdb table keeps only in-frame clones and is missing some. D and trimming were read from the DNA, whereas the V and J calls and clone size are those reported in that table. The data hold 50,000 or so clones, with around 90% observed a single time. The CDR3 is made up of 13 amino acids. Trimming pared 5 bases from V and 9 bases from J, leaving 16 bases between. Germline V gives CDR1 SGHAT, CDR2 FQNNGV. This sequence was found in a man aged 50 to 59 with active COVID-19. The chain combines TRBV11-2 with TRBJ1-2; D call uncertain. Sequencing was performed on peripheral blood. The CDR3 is CASSPRLEDSYTF. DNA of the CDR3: TGTGCCAGCAGCCCCCGTCTGGAGGATAGCTACACCTTC.